Listed here are 8 T cell receptor beta chains from one sample, sequenced in a study of blood T cell repertoires in COVID-19. Produced via immunoSEQ multiplex PCR; TCRdb's table is partial and in-frame only. This table holds 200,000 to 300,000 clones, roughly 86% found once. The sequenced sample was peripheral blood. The receptors were gathered from a human donor in a cohort sampled during active COVID-19.

The J gene is TRBJ2-7, the V gene TRBV5-4; TRBD1 might be the D (5 bases). The V end lost 4 bases, the J end lost 1 base, and 9 bases lay between the germline ends. The CDR3 has 13 amino acids. The V gene's germline CDR1 is SGHNT and CDR2 YYREEE (reference sequence). The CDR3 DNA is TGTGCCAGCAGCCCCCCAGGGTCCTACGAGCAGTACTTC. Translation gives CASSPPGSYEQYF.

The rearrangement uses TRBV6-5 and TRBJ2-4, with D possibly being TRBD1 (5 bases). The CDR3 extends over 14 amino acids. The ends were cut back, 0 bases at V and 7 bases at J, with 10 bases in the middle. Germline V gene lookup returns CDR1 MNHEY and CDR2 SVGAGI. CDR3 protein: CASSYSSGKNIQYF. The CDR3 nucleotides are TGTGCCAGCAGTTACTCATCAGGGAAGAACATTCAGTACTTC.

CDR3: CASSDDRGIGGYTF. The DNA of the CDR3 is TGTGCCAGCAGTGATGACAGGGGGATCGGTGGCTACACCTTC. The genes are TRBV6-1 and TRBJ1-2; 9 positions agree with TRBD1. V lost 3 bases to trimming and J lost 7 bases; unmatched junction nucleotides: 6. The germline V gene has CDR1 MNHNS and CDR2 SASEGT. The CDR3 totals 14 residues.

V usage is TRBV9 and J usage is TRBJ2-1, with TRBD2 identical over 15 bases. The ends lost 0 bases at V and 5 bases at J; junction bases unmatched: 6. This CDR3 comprises 18 residues. Germline V lookup: CDR1 SGDLS, CDR2 YYNGEE. CDR3 DNA sequence: TGTGCCAGCAGCGTAGGGACTAGCGGGAGGGTGGCGGACAATGAGCAGTTCTTC. Translation: CASSVGTSGRVADNEQFF.

This chain joins TRBV30 and TRBJ1-3, with TRBD1 matching over 11 bases. The V gene end was trimmed by 8 bases and the J gene end by 2 bases; junction bases not matched to a gene: 5. This CDR3 has 14 residues. Germline V lookup: CDR1 GTSNPN, CDR2 SVGIG (reference sequence). CDR3 residues: CALGQGAPGNTIYF. For the CDR3, the DNA is TGTGCCCTCGGACAGGGGGCTCCTGGAAACACCATATATTTT.

The rearrangement uses TRBV9 and TRBJ2-1; 15 bases agree with TRBD2. Germline V lookup: CDR1 SGDLS, CDR2 YYNGEE. CDR3 size: 23 residues. The V segment lost 4 bases and the J segment 0 bases; nucleotides outside the gene matches: 20. The CDR3 DNA sequence: TGTGCCAGCAGCCGTAGTATGGTTCGTGGACTAGCGGGAGGGGGGGACTCCTACAATGAGCAGTTCTTC. Encoded protein: CASSRSMVRGLAGGGDSYNEQFF.

The chain combines TRBV12-5 with TRBJ2-4; 9 bases are shared with TRBD2. This CDR3 is 17 amino acids long. V was pared by 11 bases and J by 3 bases, with 17 bases of the junction left unmatched. CDR1 and CDR2 (germline): LGHNT, FRNRAP. The CDR3 reads CAVSGSPIGRRKNIQYF. The CDR3 DNA reads as TGTGCTGTTAGCGGGAGCCCTATTGGGCGCCGCAAAAACATTCAGTACTTC.

In its sample, this clone was seen once. V gene TRBV12-3 or TRBV12-4 combines with J gene TRBJ1-5; no clear D. The CDR3 spans 11 residues. The V and J ends lost 5 bases and 11 bases respectively, with 10 bases between them. The DNA for the CDR3 is TGTGCCAGCAGTCCGGGTGATGCCCAGCATTTT. Translation: CASSPGDAQHF.